This passage covers 31 T cell receptor beta chains from one sample sequenced in a study of beta chain features in type 1 diabetes. The entirety of the isolated RNA underwent reverse transcription, so expressed TCRB transcripts were sequenced. Profiling relied on immunoSEQ multiplex PCR, and the TCRdb table lists in-frame clones only, not all of them. The repertoire holds approximately 600,000 clones, with 9.5% to 15% as singletons. Their specific antigens are unknown. Study-wide results and caveats: When Type 1 diabetes patients were examined, their TCRB CDR3s proved moderately but significantly shorter in all four CD4+ subsets.

Specimen: naive CD4+ T cells from blood. These receptors were taken from a man in his thirties or forties with type 1 diabetes.

This clone was observed a few times. The chain combines TRBV7-6 with TRBJ2-3, with D possibly called TRBD1 or TRBD2 (5 bases each). Germline loops: CDR1 SGHVS, CDR2 FNYEAQ. The V gene lost 3 bases and the J gene lost 2 bases, with 9 bases spanning the gap. This CDR3 spans 14 amino acids. Here the CDR3 reads CASSLRGLTDTQYF. The CDR3 DNA sequence: TGTGCCAGCAGCTTGAGGGGCCTCACAGATACGCAGTATTTT.

This clone appeared a few times. The rearrangement links TRBV30 to TRBJ2-3, with no clear D. V lost 2 bases, J lost 3 bases, and 6 bases lay in between. Germline V gives CDR1 GTSNPN, CDR2 SVGIG (reference sequence). This CDR3 contains 12 residues. CDR3 amino acids: CAWSPPTDTQYF. CDR3 nucleotides: TGTGCCTGGAGTCCCCCAACAGATACGCAGTATTTT.

The genes are TRBV7-6 and TRBJ2-6, with D unclear. Germline loops: CDR1 SGHVS, CDR2 FNYEAQ. V was trimmed by 3 bases and J by 0 bases, leaving 6 bases between them. The CDR3 is 15 amino acids. Here the CDR3 DNA reads TGTGCCAGCAGCTTGGGGAACTCTGGGGCCAACGTCCTGACTTTC. Its translation is CASSLGNSGANVLTF.

This clone occurred once. This chain links TRBV28 with TRBJ1-5; 7 bases map to TRBD1. The V gene end was trimmed by 5 bases and the J gene end by 6 bases; junction bases not matched to a gene: 7. CDR3 length: 14 amino acids. Per germline, CDR1 MDHEN and CDR2 SYDVKM. This CDR3 reads CASSLVSGGQPQHF. The CDR3 DNA sequence: TGTGCCAGCAGTCTGGTGTCAGGGGGTCAGCCCCAGCATTTT.

The chain employs TRBV27 and TRBJ1-3; D call uncertain. The germline V gene has CDR1 MNHEY and CDR2 SMNVEV (reference sequence). V gave up 8 bases and J gave up 0 bases, with 11 bases separating them. This CDR3 is built from 14 residues. The CDR3 nucleotides are TGTGCCAGCGGAGGGAGCCACTCTGGAAACACCATATATTTT. It specifies CASGGSHSGNTIYF.

V and J are TRBV5-4 and TRBJ2-3; 11 bases line up with TRBD2. The CDR3 covers 14 residues. Trimming at V came to 2 bases and at J to 5 bases, leaving 1 base not matched to a gene. CDR1 is SGHNT, CDR2 YYREEE, per germline (reference sequence). The CDR3: CASSFLAGGDTQYF. DNA of the CDR3: TGTGCCAGCAGCTTCCTAGCGGGGGGAGATACGCAGTATTTT.

This clone occurred a few times. The gene calls are TRBV6-6 and TRBJ1-2; D unresolved. This CDR3 is built from 15 residues. Trimming took off 2 bases at V and 7 bases at J, with 17 bases between the two ends. Germline CDR1 and CDR2: MNHNY and SVGAGI (reference sequence). The CDR3 DNA follows: TGTGCCAGCAGTTACGACACTGCGGGGTGGGGTGGCTACACCTTC. As protein: CASSYDTAGWGGYTF.

The chain uses TRBV5-1 and TRBJ1-6; a weak D match, TRBD1 (6 bases). Germline-derived CDR1 and CDR2 are SGHRS and YFSETQ. The V end was cut by 4 bases, the J end by 10 bases, with 18 bases between. This CDR3 contains 15 residues. This CDR3 is CASSPSWTEESPLHF. The CDR3 DNA reads TGCGCCAGCAGCCCGTCCTGGACAGAGGAATCACCCCTCCACTTT.

The genes are TRBV18 and TRBJ1-6, with D possibly matching TRBD1 (5 bases). Looked up from germline, CDR1 is KGHSH and CDR2 is LQKENI. The CDR3 runs to 15 residues. The ends were cut back, 2 bases at V and 8 bases at J, with 13 bases in the middle. The CDR3 is CASSPTREEYSPLHF. The CDR3, as DNA: TGTGCCAGCTCACCAACCAGGGAAGAGTATTCACCCCTCCACTTT.

The V and J genes are TRBV19 and TRBJ2-6; 8 bases line up with TRBD1. The CDR3 sequence is 13 residues long. V lost 6 bases to trimming and J lost 12 bases; unmatched junction nucleotides: 7. Germline loops: CDR1 LNHDA, CDR2 SQIVND (reference sequence). The CDR3 DNA reads TGTGCCAGTAGGCAGGACAGGGAAGGCGTCCTGACTTTC. Translating gives CASRQDREGVLTF.

This clone has a handful of counts. V is TRBV5-4 and J is TRBJ2-1; 7 positions match TRBD2. The CDR3 spans 15 residues. Per the germline V gene, CDR1 is SGHNT and CDR2 is YYREEE (reference sequence). The J segment lost 4 bases and the V segment lost 1 base, leaving 5 bases of the junction unmatched. CDR3 protein: CASSLRLAEYNEQFF. CDR3 DNA: TGTGCCAGCAGCTTGAGGCTAGCGGAGTACAATGAGCAGTTCTTC.

The rearrangement uses TRBV11-3 and TRBJ2-7; maybe TRBD1 (5 bases). The V gene lost 3 bases and the J gene lost 3 bases, with 9 bases spanning the gap. This CDR3 spans 13 amino acids. Germline CDR1 SGHNT, CDR2 YENEEA. CDR3 sequence reads: CASSLGRDYEQYF. In nucleotides, the CDR3 is TGTGCCAGCAGCTTGGGCAGGGACTACGAGCAGTACTTC.

The chain carries TRBV7-2 and TRBJ2-2, with D perhaps TRBD1 or TRBD2 (5 bases each). CDR1 and CDR2 (germline): SGHTA, FQGNSA. Between the trimmed V and J ends, which lost 1 base and 6 bases, there was a span of 9 bases. There are 14 residues in the CDR3. The CDR3 region has the DNA TGTGCCAGCAGCTTAGACGGGACGCCCGGGGAGCTGTTTTTT. Amino acids: CASSLDGTPGELFF.

The chain recombines TRBV30 with TRBJ2-1, with TRBD1 matching over 7 bases. CDR3 length: 12 residues. Trimming at V came to 0 bases and at J to 8 bases, leaving 1 base not matched to a gene. The germline V gene has CDR1 GTSNPN and CDR2 SVGIG (reference sequence). CDR3 sequence (DNA): TGTGCCTGGAGTGTAGGGGGCGATGAGCAGTTCTTC. Translated: CAWSVGGDEQFF.

This clone turned up a few times. Other nucleotide sequences in the sample specify the same CDR3. The rearrangement joins TRBV14 to TRBJ1-1, with D unresolved. This CDR3 region has 13 residues. CDR1 is SGHDN and CDR2 is FVKESK in the germline V gene. Between the trimmed V and J ends, which lost 0 bases and 2 bases, there was a span of 4 bases. CDR3 DNA sequence: TGTGCCAGCAGCCAAGATCGAAACACTGAAGCTTTCTTT. Its protein product is CASSQDRNTEAFF.

J is TRBJ1-2 and V is TRBV6-5; D remains unclear. V lost 9 bases to trimming and J lost 1 base, with 6 bases between them. The CDR3 is 11 amino acids. The germline CDR1 and CDR2 sequences are MNHEY and SVGAGI. CDR3 amino acids: CASFINYGYTF. CDR3 sequence (DNA): TGTGCCAGTTTCATTAACTATGGCTACACCTTC.

The table lists this clone with a few counts. V usage is TRBV25-1 and J usage is TRBJ2-5; D not certain. Germline CDR1 reads MGHDK; CDR2 reads SYGVNS. Trimming stripped 3 bases from V and 1 base from J, with 6 bases between. The CDR3 length is 13 residues. CDR3: CASSDGSQETQYF. CDR3 sequence (DNA): TGTGCCAGCAGTGACGGCAGCCAAGAGACCCAGTACTTC.

CDR3 nucleotide sequence: TGTGCCAGCAGTTACAACGGGGAGGCTGGAAACACCATATATTTT. It translates to CASSYNGEAGNTIYF. This sequence joins TRBV6-6 and TRBJ1-3; D is unclear. Germline CDR1 reads MNHNY; CDR2 reads SVGAGI (reference sequence). V was shortened by 2 bases and J by 2 bases, with 10 bases between the two germline ends. This CDR3 spans 15 amino acids.

V gene TRBV4-3 combines with J gene TRBJ1-4, with D possibly TRBD1 on 6 matching bases. Trimming removed 3 bases from V and 14 bases from J, with 19 bases in between. The CDR3 length is 14 residues. In germline, CDR1 is LGHNA, CDR2 YSLEER. The CDR3 DNA sequence: TGCGCCAGCAGCCAGCTTCGACAGGCCCCACATCTGTTTTTT. This gives the protein CASSQLRQAPHLFF.

This clone turned up a few times. The chain is built from TRBV10-3 and TRBJ1-6; the D gene is possibly TRBD1 (6 bases). Germline V gene lookup returns CDR1 ENHRY and CDR2 SYGVKD. This CDR3 is built from 13 residues. Between the trimmed V and J ends, which lost 2 bases and 13 bases, there was a span of 12 bases. The CDR3 coding sequence is TGTGCCATCAGTGAGACTACAGGGCCGCCCCTCCACTTT. Translated: CAISETTGPPLHF.

This chain uses TRBV7-2 with TRBJ2-7; TRBD1 matches 7 bases. CDR3 length: 15 residues. Germline trimming cut 1 base from V and 2 bases from J; bases unmatched to any gene: 5. CDR1 and CDR2 (germline): SGHTA, FQGNSA. CDR3 amino acids: CASSLGSGTAYEQYF. The CDR3 coding sequence is TGTGCCAGCAGCTTAGGGAGTGGGACAGCCTACGAGCAGTACTTC.

The table lists this clone with a few counts. V and J are TRBV4-2 and TRBJ1-2; no firm D call. Germline V gene sequence: CDR1 LGHNA, CDR2 YNFKEQ. The CDR3 length is 17 residues. With 0 bases removed from V and 6 bases from J, the gap between germline ends came to 20 bases. Here the CDR3 DNA reads TGTGCCAGCAGCCAAGAGCTCTCGACAATGACATCAAATGGCTACACCTTC. As protein: CASSQELSTMTSNGYTF.

This clone was seen a handful of times. The chain couples TRBV10-3 to TRBJ2-3, with D possibly TRBD1 on 5 matching bases. This CDR3 has 14 residues. Trimming left V 6 bases short and J 0 bases short, with 10 bases between. Germline assignment: CDR1 ENHRY and CDR2 SYGVKD. The CDR3 reads CAIRQQESTDTQYF. The DNA for the CDR3 is TGTGCCATCAGGCAACAGGAGAGCACAGATACGCAGTATTTT.

This clone has just a few counts. The rearrangement joins TRBV30 to TRBJ1-5, with 9 nucleotides matching TRBD1. CDR3 length: 14 residues. CDR1 is GTSNPN and CDR2 is SVGIG in the germline V gene (reference sequence). V shed 3 bases, J shed 5 bases, and the junction held 5 bases outside the gene matches. The CDR3 region is CAWSRTGGYQPQHF. In DNA form, the CDR3 reads TGTGCCTGGAGCCGAACAGGGGGCTATCAGCCCCAGCATTTT.

In its sample, this clone was seen a few times. The chain uses TRBV2 and TRBJ2-5; a weak D match, TRBD2 (6 bases). The CDR3 extends over 14 amino acids. CDR1 SNHLY and CDR2 FYNNEI come from the germline V gene. Between the trimmed V and J ends, which lost 8 bases and 1 base, there was a span of 14 bases. The CDR3 sequence: CASSEDYLQETQYF. The CDR3 nucleotides are TGTGCCAGCTCGGAGGACTACCTCCAAGAGACCCAGTACTTC.

A few counts support this clone. The chain uses TRBV4-2 and TRBJ2-5; no clear D. Germline assignment: CDR1 LGHNA and CDR2 YNFKEQ. This CDR3 has 15 residues. The V end was cut by 0 bases, the J end by 2 bases, with 10 bases between. The CDR3 is CASSQDPLIQETQYF. CDR3 DNA: TGTGCCAGCAGCCAAGATCCCCTGATACAAGAGACCCAGTACTTC.

V gene TRBV10-3 combines with J gene TRBJ1-5; the match to TRBD1 covers 9 bases. After removal of 10 bases from V and 6 bases from J, the junction contained 13 bases not matched to a gene. From germline, CDR1 is ENHRY and CDR2 SYGVKD. The CDR3 totals 15 residues. CDR3 sequence (DNA): TGTGCCACCCGGGACAGGGAGGACCCCGGTCAGCCCCAGCATTTT. Its translation is CATRDREDPGQPQHF.

V gene TRBV29-1 combines with J gene TRBJ2-3, with TRBD2 matching over 8 bases. V lost 4 bases to trimming and J lost 4 bases; unmatched junction nucleotides: 4. The CDR3 length is 13 residues. Germline assignment: CDR1 SQVTM and CDR2 ANQGSEA. The CDR3 region has the DNA TGCAGCGTTGGCGCGGGGGGCCCAGATACGCAGTATTTT. The encoded protein is CSVGAGGPDTQYF.

This clone was seen a few times. V and J are TRBV6-5 and TRBJ1-6, with D uncertain. The CDR3 extends over 15 amino acids. Germline lookup yields CDR1 MNHEY and CDR2 SVGAGI. The V and J ends lost 0 bases and 5 bases respectively, with 8 bases between them. Here the CDR3 reads CASSYSWGNNSPLHF. CDR3 coding DNA: TGTGCCAGCAGTTACTCCTGGGGTAATAATTCACCCCTCCACTTT.

This clone has a handful of counts. At the DNA level, this CDR3 is encoded by other sequences in the same sample as well. The genes are TRBV2 and TRBJ1-2; tentative D call: TRBD1 (6 bases). V was shortened by 4 bases and J by 7 bases, with 13 bases between the two germline ends. This CDR3 contains 13 residues. Germline V gene sequence: CDR1 SNHLY, CDR2 FYNNEI. CDR3: CASSVRGEGGYTF. The DNA for the CDR3 is TGTGCCAGCAGTGTAAGGGGGGAAGGTGGCTACACCTTC.

CDR3 bases: TGTGCCAGCAGGGTTGGGACACAGAACTACGAGCAGTACTTC. Translating it yields CASRVGTQNYEQYF. This chain connects TRBV2 to TRBJ2-7; tentatively, D is TRBD1 (6 bases). The CDR3 has 14 amino acids. V was pared by 6 bases and J by 3 bases, with 15 bases between. Germline V gene sequence: CDR1 SNHLY, CDR2 FYNNEI.